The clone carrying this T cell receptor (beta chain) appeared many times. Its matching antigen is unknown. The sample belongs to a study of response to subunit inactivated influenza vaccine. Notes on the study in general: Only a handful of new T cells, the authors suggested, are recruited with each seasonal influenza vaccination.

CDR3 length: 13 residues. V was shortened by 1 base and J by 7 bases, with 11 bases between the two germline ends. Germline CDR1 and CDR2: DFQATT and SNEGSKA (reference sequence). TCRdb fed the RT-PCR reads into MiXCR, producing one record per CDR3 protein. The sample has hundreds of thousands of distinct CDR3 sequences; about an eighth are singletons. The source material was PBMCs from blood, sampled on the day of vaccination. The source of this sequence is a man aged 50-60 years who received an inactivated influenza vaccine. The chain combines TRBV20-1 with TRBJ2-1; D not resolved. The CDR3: CSARGENGNEQFF. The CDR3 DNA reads TGCAGTGCTAGAGGCGAGAATGGGAATGAGCAGTTCTTC.